Below, 22 T cell receptor beta chains from the same sample are listed, as sequenced in a study of long-term antiretroviral therapy in people with HIV (dated by TCRdb to 2022 to 2024). The immunoSEQ hsTCRB v3.0 assay was used at survey level resolution to sequence the TRB variable region. The immuneACCESS repertoire file appears here via TCRdb, limited to in-frame rearrangements. These files lack a portion of the clones; in checked studies, under half of the deficit traces to unresolved V genes, and the cause of the others is not known. Across this sample there are about 21,000 clones, with about nine tenths seen only once. The top ten constitute 6.5% to 8.5% of the sample. The material was unsorted PBMCs, obtained 0.2 years before starting antiretroviral therapy. All receptors come from a man between 18 and 35 years old with HIV.

The chain is built from TRBV7-2 and TRBJ1-4; TRBD1 is a possible D gene (6 bases). Germline CDR1 is SGHTA and CDR2 is FQGNSA. The CDR3 consists of 17 residues. Trimming removed 2 bases from V and 0 bases from J, with 13 bases in between. DNA of the CDR3: TGTGCCAGCAGCTTACCGGGACATTCAGCAACTAATGAAAAACTGTTTTTT. It encodes CASSLPGHSATNEKLFF.

This chain links TRBV6-1 with TRBJ2-5; 7 bases are a match to TRBD1. Germline-derived CDR1 and CDR2 are MNHNS and SASEGT. Germline trimming cut 0 bases from V and 2 bases from J; bases unmatched to any gene: 0. The CDR3 extends over 14 amino acids. The CDR3 spells CASSEARGQETQYF. CDR3 in DNA: TGTGCCAGCAGTGAAGCCAGGGGGCAAGAGACCCAGTACTTC.

The chain couples TRBV4-3 to TRBJ2-2; no definite D call. This CDR3 has 14 residues. Per the germline V gene, CDR1 is LGHNA and CDR2 is YSLEER. V was cut by 0 bases and J by 6 bases, with 8 bases left in between. The CDR3 DNA reads as TGCGCCAGCAGCCAAGATCGAACATCCGGGGAGCTGTTTTTT. It codes for CASSQDRTSGELFF.

The chain employs TRBV5-4 and TRBJ2-5; unclear D gene. Germline V gene data show CDR1 as SGHNT and CDR2 as YYREEE (reference sequence). The V gene lost 0 bases and the J gene lost 5 bases, with 8 bases spanning the gap. The CDR3 spans 13 residues. CDR3 sequence (DNA): TGTGCCAGCAGCTTGGAAGGGCAGGAGACCCAGTACTTC. Amino acid sequence: CASSLEGQETQYF.

The chain carries TRBV11-2 and TRBJ1-2, with no clear D. Trimming took 1 base from V and 8 from J, leaving 8 bases between them. From germline, CDR1 is SGHAT and CDR2 FQNNGV. This CDR3 has 12 amino acids. CDR3 protein: CASSLGSGGYTF. In DNA form, the CDR3 reads TGTGCCAGCAGCTTAGGCTCTGGGGGCTACACCTTC.

The chain uses TRBV9 and TRBJ2-5, with D uncertain. Germline lookup yields CDR1 SGDLS and CDR2 YYNGEE. This CDR3 region has 13 residues. Trimming left V 1 base short and J 5 bases short, with 9 bases between. This chain's CDR3 is CASSVSPGETQYF. In DNA form, the CDR3 reads TGTGCCAGCAGCGTATCTCCGGGTGAGACCCAGTACTTC.

V is TRBV4-1 and J is TRBJ2-7, with D possibly called TRBD1 or TRBD2 (5 bases each). The CDR3 runs to 14 residues. The germline V gene encodes CDR1 MGHRA and CDR2 YSYEKL. Trimming removed 3 bases at V and 2 bases at J, with 11 bases between. CDR3 bases: TGCGCCAGCAGCCAGGGGGATACTACCTACGAGCAGTACTTC. Translating gives CASSQGDTTYEQYF.

The chain recombines TRBV10-1 with TRBJ1-5; D gene uncertain. Germline lookup yields CDR1 WNHNN and CDR2 SYGVQD (reference sequence). Trimming stripped 0 bases from V and 16 bases from J, with 7 bases between. This CDR3 contains 10 residues. The CDR3 DNA sequence: TGCGCCAGCAGTGAGTCCCCACCCCATTTT. Amino acids: CASSESPPHF.

In this sample, this clone turned up once. The chain has TRBV27 and TRBJ2-7, with 7 bases matching TRBD1. V lost 5 bases to trimming and J lost 5 bases; unmatched junction nucleotides: 6. The CDR3 covers 13 residues. CDR1 is MNHEY, CDR2 SMNVEV, per germline (reference sequence). CDR3 DNA: TGTGCCAGCAGTATCTTCAGGGGGAACGAGCAGTACTTC. Amino acid sequence: CASSIFRGNEQYF.

J is TRBJ2-5 and V is TRBV29-1, with D possibly being TRBD1 (6 bases). Looked up from germline, CDR1 is SQVTM and CDR2 is ANQGSEA. The V end lost 2 bases, the J end lost 1 base, and 8 bases lay between the germline ends. This CDR3 has 13 residues. The CDR3 region has the DNA TGCAGCGTTGAAAGCAGGGGCCAAGAGACCCAGTACTTC. It codes for CSVESRGQETQYF.

The gene calls are TRBV6-5 and TRBJ1-6; 9 nucleotides match TRBD1. The CDR3 is 14 amino acids. The junction had 7 bases not matched to a gene; V was cut back by 6 bases and J by 10 bases. CDR1 is MNHEY, CDR2 SVGAGI, per germline. CDR3 sequence reads: CASSLTGGGSPLHF. The CDR3 nucleotides are TGTGCCAGCAGCCTGACAGGGGGTGGGTCACCCCTCCACTTT.

The chain recombines TRBV10-2 with TRBJ1-5, with 10 bases lining up with TRBD1. Germline trimming cut 8 bases from V and 4 bases from J; bases unmatched to any gene: 14. The germline CDR1 and CDR2 sequences are WSHSY and SAAADI. The CDR3 is 17 residues long. The CDR3 DNA reads as TGCGCCAGCCCTTTCCGGGACAGGGGCGGTGGGAATCAGCCCCAGCATTTT. It specifies CASPFRDRGGGNQPQHF.

The gene calls are TRBV29-1 and TRBJ2-7; a possible D gene is TRBD2 (6 bases). Trimming cost V 6 bases and J 6 bases, with 18 bases left between them. The CDR3 consists of 13 residues. Germline V gene data show CDR1 as SQVTM and CDR2 as ANQGSEA. The CDR3 sequence: CSVLNGGTGEQYF. DNA of the CDR3: TGCAGCGTCCTAAATGGGGGGACGGGCGAGCAGTACTTC.

The rearrangement joins TRBV7-2 to TRBJ1-3; no definite D call. CDR1 and CDR2 (germline): SGHTA, FQGNSA. The V end lost 1 base, the J end lost 2 bases, and 6 bases lay between the germline ends. The CDR3 is 14 residues long. CDR3 residues: CASSLGSTGNTIYF. CDR3 nucleotide sequence: TGTGCCAGCAGCTTAGGCAGTACTGGAAACACCATATATTTT.

The chain combines TRBV7-8 with TRBJ2-4; 8 bases map to TRBD1. Germline V gene lookup returns CDR1 SGHVS and CDR2 FQNEAQ. V was clipped by 2 bases and J by 6 bases; unmatched bases: 9. This CDR3 spans 16 amino acids. The CDR3: CASSLLPGGFGNIQYF. DNA of the CDR3: TGTGCCAGCAGCTTATTGCCAGGGGGCTTCGGAAACATTCAGTACTTC.

The chain joins TRBV11-2 to TRBJ2-1; D not certain. The CDR3 has 11 amino acids. V lost 5 bases and J lost 10, with 9 bases in between. Germline CDR1 reads SGHAT; CDR2 reads FQNNGV. In DNA form, the CDR3 reads TGTGCCAGCAGCCCTAGTTGGGAGCAGTTCTTC. Its translation is CASSPSWEQFF.

The V gene is TRBV19, the J gene TRBJ2-1; tentatively, D is TRBD1 (6 bases). CDR1 and CDR2 from the germline V gene are LNHDA and SQIVND (reference sequence). The CDR3 sequence is 15 residues long. The germline V and J ends were trimmed by 3 bases and 7 bases, with 16 bases remaining between them. The CDR3 bases are TGTGCCAGTAGTATTGAGGGGGAGTGGAGGAATGAGCAGTTCTTC. It translates to CASSIEGEWRNEQFF.

The rearrangement links TRBV19 to TRBJ2-1; D call uncertain. This CDR3 has 13 amino acids. Germline CDR1 LNHDA, CDR2 SQIVND (reference sequence). The germline V and J ends were trimmed by 1 base and 6 bases, with 7 bases remaining between them. For the CDR3, the DNA is TGTGCCAGTAGTATAGCGGTCGGCAATGAGCAGTTCTTC. It is translated as CASSIAVGNEQFF.

This clone was seen more than once but under ten times. This chain joins TRBV4-1 and TRBJ2-7; D remains unclear. Trimming pared 5 bases from V and 8 bases from J, leaving 13 bases between. The CDR3 totals 12 residues. CDR1 and CDR2 (germline): MGHRA, YSYEKL. The CDR3 bases are TGCGCCAGCAGCTACGACGGTAGTAAGCAGTACTTC. As protein: CASSYDGSKQYF.

The chain couples TRBV10-3 to TRBJ1-5; D might be TRBD1 (5 bases). Germline-derived CDR1 and CDR2 are ENHRY and SYGVKD. The CDR3 is 14 amino acids. V was trimmed by 11 bases and J by 2 bases, leaving 16 bases between them. CDR3 coding DNA: TGTGCCGTAAAAGGGGACTGGGGCAATCAGCCCCAGCATTTT. Protein sequence: CAVKGDWGNQPQHF.

The genes are TRBV18 and TRBJ2-3; D unresolved. The CDR3 has 11 amino acids. Germline values: CDR1 KGHSH, CDR2 LQKENI. V lost 2 bases and J 5 bases, leaving 2 bases between the germline ends. This CDR3 reads CASSPGDTQYF. In DNA, the CDR3 is TGTGCCAGCTCACCAGGAGATACGCAGTATTTT.

This sequence joins TRBV29-1 and TRBJ2-2; no reliable D call. Trimming pared 4 bases from V and 3 bases from J, leaving 15 bases between. Looked up from germline, CDR1 is SQVTM and CDR2 is ANQGSEA. CDR3 length: 15 amino acids. Here the CDR3 reads CSVGWGIGDTGELFF. CDR3 DNA: TGCAGCGTTGGGTGGGGAATAGGCGACACCGGGGAGCTGTTTTTT.